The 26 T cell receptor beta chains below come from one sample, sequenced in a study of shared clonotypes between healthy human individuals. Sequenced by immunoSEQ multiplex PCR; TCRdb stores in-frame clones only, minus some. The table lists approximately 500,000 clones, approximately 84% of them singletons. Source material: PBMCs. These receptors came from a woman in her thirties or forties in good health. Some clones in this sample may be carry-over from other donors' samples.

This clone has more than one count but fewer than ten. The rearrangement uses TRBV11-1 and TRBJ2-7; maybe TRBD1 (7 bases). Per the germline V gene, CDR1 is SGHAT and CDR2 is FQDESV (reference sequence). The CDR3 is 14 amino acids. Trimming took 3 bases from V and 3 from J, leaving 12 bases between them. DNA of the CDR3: TGTGCCAGCAGCTTTGGAGGGGGCAACTACGAGCAGTACTTC. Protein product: CASSFGGGNYEQYF.

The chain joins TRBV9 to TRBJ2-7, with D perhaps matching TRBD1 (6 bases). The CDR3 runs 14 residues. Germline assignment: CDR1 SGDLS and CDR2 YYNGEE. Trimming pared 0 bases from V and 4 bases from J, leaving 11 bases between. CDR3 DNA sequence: TGTGCCAGCAGCGTAGTGGGGACATCTTACGAGCAGTACTTC. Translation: CASSVVGTSYEQYF.

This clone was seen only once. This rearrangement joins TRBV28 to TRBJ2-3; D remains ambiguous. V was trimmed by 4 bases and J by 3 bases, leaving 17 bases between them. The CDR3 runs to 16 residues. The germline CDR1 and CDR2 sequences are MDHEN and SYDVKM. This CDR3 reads CASSSYGVVQTDTQYF. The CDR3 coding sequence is TGTGCCAGCAGTTCCTATGGGGTGGTTCAGACAGATACGCAGTATTTT. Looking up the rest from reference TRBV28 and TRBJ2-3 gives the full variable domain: DVKVTQSSRYLVKRTGEKVFLECVQDMDHENMFWYRQDPGLGLRLIYFSYDVKMKEKGDIPEGYSVSREKKERFSLILESASTNQTSMYLCASSSYGVVQTDTQYFGPGTRLTVL.

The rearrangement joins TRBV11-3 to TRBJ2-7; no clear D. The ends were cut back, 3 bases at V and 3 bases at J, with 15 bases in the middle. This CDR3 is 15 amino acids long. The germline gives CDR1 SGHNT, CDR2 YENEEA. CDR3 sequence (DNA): TGTGCCAGCAGCTTGGCGCCTAGTTGGGTCTACGAGCAGTACTTC. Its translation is CASSLAPSWVYEQYF.

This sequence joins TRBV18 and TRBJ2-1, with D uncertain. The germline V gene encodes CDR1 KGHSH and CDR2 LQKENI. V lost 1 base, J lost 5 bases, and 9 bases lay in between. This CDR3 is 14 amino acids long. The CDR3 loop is CASSPRMGNNEQFF. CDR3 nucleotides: TGTGCCAGCTCACCACGGATGGGTAACAATGAGCAGTTCTTC.

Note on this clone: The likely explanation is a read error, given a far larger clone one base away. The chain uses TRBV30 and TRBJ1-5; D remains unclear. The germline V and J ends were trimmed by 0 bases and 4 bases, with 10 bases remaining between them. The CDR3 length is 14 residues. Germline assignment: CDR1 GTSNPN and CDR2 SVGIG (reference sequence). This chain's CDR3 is CAWSVTVGNQPQHF. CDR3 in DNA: TGTGCCTGGAGTGTCACGGTGGGTAATCAGCCCCAGCATTTT.

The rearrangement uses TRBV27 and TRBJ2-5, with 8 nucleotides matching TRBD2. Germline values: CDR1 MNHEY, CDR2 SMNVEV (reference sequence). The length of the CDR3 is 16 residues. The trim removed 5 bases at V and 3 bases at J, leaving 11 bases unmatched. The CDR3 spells CASSPPLSSGKETQYF. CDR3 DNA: TGTGCCAGCAGTCCCCCTCTTAGTAGCGGGAAAGAGACCCAGTACTTC.

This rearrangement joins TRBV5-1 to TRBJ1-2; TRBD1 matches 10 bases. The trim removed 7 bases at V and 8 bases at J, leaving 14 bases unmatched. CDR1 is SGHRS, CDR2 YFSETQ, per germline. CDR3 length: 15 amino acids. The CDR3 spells CASGRTGTGEGGYTF. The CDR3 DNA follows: TGCGCCAGCGGTCGGACCGGGACAGGGGAGGGCGGCTACACCTTC.

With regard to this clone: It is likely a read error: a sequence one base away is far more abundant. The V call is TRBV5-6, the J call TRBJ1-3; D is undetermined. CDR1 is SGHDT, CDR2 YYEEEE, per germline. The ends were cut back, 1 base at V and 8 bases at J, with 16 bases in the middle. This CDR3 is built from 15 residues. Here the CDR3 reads CASSLSVGGGYTIYF. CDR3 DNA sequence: TGTGCCAGCAGCTTGAGCGTGGGCGGTGGGTACACCATATATTTT.

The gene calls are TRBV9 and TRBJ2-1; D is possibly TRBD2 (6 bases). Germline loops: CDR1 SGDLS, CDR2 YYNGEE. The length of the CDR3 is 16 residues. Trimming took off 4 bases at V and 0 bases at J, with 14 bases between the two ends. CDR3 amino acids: CASSPSSASSYNEQFF. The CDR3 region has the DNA TGTGCCAGCAGCCCATCTAGCGCGAGCTCCTACAATGAGCAGTTCTTC.

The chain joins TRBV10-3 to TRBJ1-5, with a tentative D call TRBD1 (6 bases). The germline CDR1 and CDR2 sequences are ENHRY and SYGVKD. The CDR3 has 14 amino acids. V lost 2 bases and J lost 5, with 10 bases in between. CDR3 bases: TGTGCCATCAGTGAGAGGGCAGGGGATCAGCCCCAGCATTTT. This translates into CAISERAGDQPQHF.

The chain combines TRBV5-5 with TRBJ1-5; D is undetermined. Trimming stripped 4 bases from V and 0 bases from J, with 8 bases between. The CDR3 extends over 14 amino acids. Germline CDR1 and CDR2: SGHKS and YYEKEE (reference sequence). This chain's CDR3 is CASSPIASNQPQHF. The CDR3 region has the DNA TGTGCCAGCAGCCCCATCGCTAGCAATCAGCCCCAGCATTTT.

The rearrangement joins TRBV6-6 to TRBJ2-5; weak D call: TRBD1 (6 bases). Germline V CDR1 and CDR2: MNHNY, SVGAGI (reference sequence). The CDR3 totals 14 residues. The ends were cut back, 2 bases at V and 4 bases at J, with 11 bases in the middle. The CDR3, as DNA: TGTGCCAGCAGTTACGGACAGTTCCCAGAGACCCAGTACTTC. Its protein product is CASSYGQFPETQYF.

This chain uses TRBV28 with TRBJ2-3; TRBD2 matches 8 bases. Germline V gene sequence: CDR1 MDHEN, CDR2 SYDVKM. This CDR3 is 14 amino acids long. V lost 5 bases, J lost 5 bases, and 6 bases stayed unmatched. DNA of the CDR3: TGTGCCAGCAGTCTCGGGACTAGGTTAGATACGCAGTATTTT. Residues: CASSLGTRLDTQYF.

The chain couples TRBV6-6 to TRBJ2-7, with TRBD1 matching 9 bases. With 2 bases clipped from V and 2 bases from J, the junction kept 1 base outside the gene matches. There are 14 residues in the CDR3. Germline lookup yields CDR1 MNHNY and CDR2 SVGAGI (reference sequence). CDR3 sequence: CASSYGTGPYEQYF. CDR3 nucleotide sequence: TGTGCCAGCAGTTACGGGACAGGGCCCTACGAGCAGTACTTC.

The CDR3, as DNA: TGTGCCTGGAGATCTTTGCGGGAGGTTGACGATGAGCAGTTCTTC. Translation: CAWRSLREVDDEQFF. The rearrangement links TRBV30 to TRBJ2-1, with 8 bases fitting TRBD2. Trimming at V came to 3 bases and at J to 8 bases, leaving 12 bases not matched to a gene. The CDR3 is 15 amino acids. Looked up from germline, CDR1 is GTSNPN and CDR2 is SVGIG (reference sequence).

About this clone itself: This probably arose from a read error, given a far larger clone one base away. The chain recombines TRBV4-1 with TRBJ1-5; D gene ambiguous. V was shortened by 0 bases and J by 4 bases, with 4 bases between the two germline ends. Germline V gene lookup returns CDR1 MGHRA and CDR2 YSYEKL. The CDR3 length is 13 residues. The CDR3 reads CASSQDQNQPQHF. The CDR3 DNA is TGCGCCAGCAGCCAAGACCAGAATCAGCCCCAGCATTTT.

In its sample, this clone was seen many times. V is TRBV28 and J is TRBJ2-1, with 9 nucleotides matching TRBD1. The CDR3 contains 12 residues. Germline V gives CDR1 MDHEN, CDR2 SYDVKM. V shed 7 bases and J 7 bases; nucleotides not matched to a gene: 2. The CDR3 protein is CASNDRGNEQFF. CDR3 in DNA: TGTGCCAGCAACGACAGGGGGAATGAGCAGTTCTTC.

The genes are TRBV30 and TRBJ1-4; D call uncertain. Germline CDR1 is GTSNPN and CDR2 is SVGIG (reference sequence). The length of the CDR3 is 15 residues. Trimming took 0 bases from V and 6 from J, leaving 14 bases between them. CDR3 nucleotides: TGTGCCTGGAGTGTACGAACAGCGCCCTATGAAAAACTGTTTTTT. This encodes CAWSVRTAPYEKLFF.

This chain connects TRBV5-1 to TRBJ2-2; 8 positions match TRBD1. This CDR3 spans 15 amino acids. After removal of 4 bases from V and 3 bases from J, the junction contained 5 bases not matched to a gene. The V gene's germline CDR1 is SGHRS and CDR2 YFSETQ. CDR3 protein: CASSPGTGDTGELFF. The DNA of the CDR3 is TGCGCCAGCAGCCCCGGGACAGGAGACACCGGGGAGCTGTTTTTT.

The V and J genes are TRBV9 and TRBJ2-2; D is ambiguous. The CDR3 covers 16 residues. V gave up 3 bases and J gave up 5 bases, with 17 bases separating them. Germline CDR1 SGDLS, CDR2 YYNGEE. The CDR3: CASSAVRGPGTGELFF. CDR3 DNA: TGTGCCAGCAGCGCTGTTCGAGGACCTGGGACCGGGGAGCTGTTTTTT.

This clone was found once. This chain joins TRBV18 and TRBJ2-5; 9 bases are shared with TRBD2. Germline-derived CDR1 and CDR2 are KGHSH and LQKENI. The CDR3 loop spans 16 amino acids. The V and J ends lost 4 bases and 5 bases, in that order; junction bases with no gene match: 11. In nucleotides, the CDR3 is TGTGCCAGCTCACTGTCCAGCGGGAGGTCCGCTGAGACCCAGTACTTC. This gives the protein CASSLSSGRSAETQYF.

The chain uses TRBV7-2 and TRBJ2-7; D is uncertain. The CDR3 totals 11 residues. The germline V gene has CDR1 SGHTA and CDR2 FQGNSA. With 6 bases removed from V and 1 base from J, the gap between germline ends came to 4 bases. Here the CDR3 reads CASRSSYEQYF. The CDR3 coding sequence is TGTGCCAGCAGGTCGTCCTACGAGCAGTACTTC.

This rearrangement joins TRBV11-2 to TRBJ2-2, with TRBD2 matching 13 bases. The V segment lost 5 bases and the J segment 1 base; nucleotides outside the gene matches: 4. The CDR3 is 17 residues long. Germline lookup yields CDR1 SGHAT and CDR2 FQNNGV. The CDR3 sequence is CASSARTSGRNTGELFF. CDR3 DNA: TGTGCCAGCAGCGCCCGGACTAGCGGGAGGAACACCGGGGAGCTGTTTTTT.

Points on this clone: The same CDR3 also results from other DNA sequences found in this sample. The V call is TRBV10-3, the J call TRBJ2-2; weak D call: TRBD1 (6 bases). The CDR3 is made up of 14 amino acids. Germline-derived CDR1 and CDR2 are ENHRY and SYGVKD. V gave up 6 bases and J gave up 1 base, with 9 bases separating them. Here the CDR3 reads CAISPGQNTGELFF. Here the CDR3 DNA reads TGTGCCATCAGCCCGGGACAGAACACCGGGGAGCTGTTTTTT.

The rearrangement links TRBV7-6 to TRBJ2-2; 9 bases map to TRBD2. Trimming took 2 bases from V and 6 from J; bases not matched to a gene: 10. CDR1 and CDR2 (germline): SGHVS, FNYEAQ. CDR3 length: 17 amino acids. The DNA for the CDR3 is TGTGCCAGCAGCTTATGGTCCGCGACTAGCGGAGCCGGGGAGCTGTTTTTT. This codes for CASSLWSATSGAGELFF.